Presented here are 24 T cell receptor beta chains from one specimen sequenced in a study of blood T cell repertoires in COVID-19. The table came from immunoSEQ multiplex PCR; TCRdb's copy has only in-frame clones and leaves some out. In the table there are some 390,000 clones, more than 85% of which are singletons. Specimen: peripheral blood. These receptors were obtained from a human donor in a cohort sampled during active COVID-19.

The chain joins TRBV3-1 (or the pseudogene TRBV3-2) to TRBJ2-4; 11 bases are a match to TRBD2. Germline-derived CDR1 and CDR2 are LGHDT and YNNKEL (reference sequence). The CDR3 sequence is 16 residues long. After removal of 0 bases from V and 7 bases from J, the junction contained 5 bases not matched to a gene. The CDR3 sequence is CASSQDWASGRNIQYF. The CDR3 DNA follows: TGTGCCAGCAGCCAAGATTGGGCTAGCGGGAGGAACATTCAGTACTTC.

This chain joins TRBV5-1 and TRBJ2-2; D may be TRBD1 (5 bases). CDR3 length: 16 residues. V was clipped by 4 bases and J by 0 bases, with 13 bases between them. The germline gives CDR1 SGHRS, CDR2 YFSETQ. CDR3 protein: CASSPGHRSNTGELFF. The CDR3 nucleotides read TGCGCCAGCAGCCCTGGCCACAGGTCGAACACCGGGGAGCTGTTTTTT.

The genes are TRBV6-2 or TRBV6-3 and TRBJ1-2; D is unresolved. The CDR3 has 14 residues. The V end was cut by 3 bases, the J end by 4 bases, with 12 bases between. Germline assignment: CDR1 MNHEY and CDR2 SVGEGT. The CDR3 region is CASSYSRESYGYTF. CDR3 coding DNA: TGTGCCAGCAGTTATTCTCGGGAGTCCTATGGCTACACCTTC.

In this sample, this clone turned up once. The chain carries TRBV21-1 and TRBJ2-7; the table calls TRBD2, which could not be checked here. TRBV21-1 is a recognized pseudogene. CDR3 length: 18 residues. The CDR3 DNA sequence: TGTGCCAGCAGCTCGGGGACTTACCGAAAAAATACGTCCTACGAGCAGTACTTC. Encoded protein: CASSSGTYRKNTSYEQYF.

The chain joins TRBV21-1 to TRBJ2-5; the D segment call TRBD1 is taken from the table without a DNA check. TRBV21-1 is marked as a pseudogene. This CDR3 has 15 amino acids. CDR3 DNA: TGTGCCAGCAGCATGACGGAGGACAGACAAGAGACCCAGTACTTC. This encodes CASSMTEDRQETQYF.

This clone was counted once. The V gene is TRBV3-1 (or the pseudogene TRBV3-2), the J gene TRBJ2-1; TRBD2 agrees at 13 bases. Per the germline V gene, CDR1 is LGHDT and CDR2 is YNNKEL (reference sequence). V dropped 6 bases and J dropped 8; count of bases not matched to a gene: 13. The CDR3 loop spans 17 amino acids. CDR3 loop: CASRRTYRTSGSDEQFF. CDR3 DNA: TGTGCCAGCAGGCGGACCTATAGGACTAGCGGGAGCGATGAGCAGTTCTTC.

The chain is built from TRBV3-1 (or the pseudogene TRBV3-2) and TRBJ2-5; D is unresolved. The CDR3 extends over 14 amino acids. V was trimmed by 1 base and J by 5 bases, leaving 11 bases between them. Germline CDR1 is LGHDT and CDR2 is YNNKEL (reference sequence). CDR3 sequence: CASSQVNIQETQYF. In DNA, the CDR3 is TGTGCCAGCAGCCAAGTCAATATTCAGGAGACCCAGTACTTC.

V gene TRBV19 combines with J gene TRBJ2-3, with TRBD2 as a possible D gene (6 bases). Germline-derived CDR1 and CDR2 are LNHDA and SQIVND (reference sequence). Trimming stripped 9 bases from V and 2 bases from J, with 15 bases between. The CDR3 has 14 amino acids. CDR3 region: CASSAGSITDTQYF. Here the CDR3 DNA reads TGTGCCAGCTCAGCGGGTTCAATCACAGATACGCAGTATTTT.

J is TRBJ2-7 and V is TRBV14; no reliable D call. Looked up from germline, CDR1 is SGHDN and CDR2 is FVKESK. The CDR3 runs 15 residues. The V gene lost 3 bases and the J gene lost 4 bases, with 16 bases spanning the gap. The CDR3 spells CASSHVGQLPYEQYF. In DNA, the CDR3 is TGTGCCAGCAGCCATGTTGGGCAGCTTCCTTACGAGCAGTACTTC.

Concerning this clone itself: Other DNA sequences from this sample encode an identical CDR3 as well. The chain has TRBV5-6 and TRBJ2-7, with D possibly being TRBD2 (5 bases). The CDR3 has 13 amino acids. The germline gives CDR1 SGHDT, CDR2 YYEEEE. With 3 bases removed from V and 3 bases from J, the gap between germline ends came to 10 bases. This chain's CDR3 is CASSWTGNYEQYF. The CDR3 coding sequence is TGTGCCAGCAGCTGGACGGGGAACTACGAGCAGTACTTC.

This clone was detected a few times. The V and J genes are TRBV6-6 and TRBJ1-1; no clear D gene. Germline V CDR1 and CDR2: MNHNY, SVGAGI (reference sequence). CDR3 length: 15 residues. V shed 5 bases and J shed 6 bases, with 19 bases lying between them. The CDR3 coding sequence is TGTGCCAGCAGTGAGCAGACGACCGGGGTCGCTGAAGCTTTCTTT. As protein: CASSEQTTGVAEAFF.

The CDR3 loop is CATSALWGRGELFF. The CDR3 coding sequence is TGTGCCACCAGTGCCCTGTGGGGGCGCGGGGAGCTGTTTTTT. The chain carries TRBV24-1 and TRBJ2-2, with D maybe TRBD1 (6 bases). The CDR3 consists of 14 residues. From germline, CDR1 is KGHDR and CDR2 SFDVKD. Trimming left V 5 bases short and J 7 bases short, with 13 bases between.

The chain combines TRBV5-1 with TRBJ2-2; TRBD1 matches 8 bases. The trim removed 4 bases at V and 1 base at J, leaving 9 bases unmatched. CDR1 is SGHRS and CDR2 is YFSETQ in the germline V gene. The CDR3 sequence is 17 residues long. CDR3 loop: CASSPGQAVKNTGELFF. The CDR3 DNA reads TGCGCCAGCAGCCCGGGACAGGCGGTAAAGAACACCGGGGAGCTGTTTTTT.

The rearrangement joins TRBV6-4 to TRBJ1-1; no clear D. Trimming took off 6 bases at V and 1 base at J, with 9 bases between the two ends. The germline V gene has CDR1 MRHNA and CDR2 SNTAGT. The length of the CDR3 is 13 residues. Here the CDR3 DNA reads TGTGCCAGCAGCTTTAGACAGAACACTGAAGCTTTCTTT. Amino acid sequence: CASSFRQNTEAFF.

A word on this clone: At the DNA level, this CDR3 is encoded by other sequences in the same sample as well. CDR3 protein: CASSPGTGYTDTQYF. The CDR3 coding sequence is TGTGCCAGCAGCCCCGGGACAGGGTACACAGATACGCAGTATTTT. The chain couples TRBV3-1 (or the pseudogene TRBV3-2) to TRBJ2-3, with 9 bases that match TRBD1. J lost 2 bases, V lost 4 bases, and 4 bases had no gene match. The germline CDR1 and CDR2 sequences are LGHDT and YNNKEL (reference sequence). The CDR3 runs 15 residues.

The CDR3 DNA reads TGTGCCAGCAGCGCACAGGTCTCTGGGGCCAACGTCCTGACTTTC. Its protein product is CASSAQVSGANVLTF. The chain combines TRBV13 with TRBJ2-6, with D possibly matching TRBD1 (5 bases). This CDR3 is built from 15 residues. V shed 5 bases and J shed 0 bases, with 8 bases lying between them. The germline V gene encodes CDR1 PRHDT and CDR2 FYEKMQ (reference sequence).

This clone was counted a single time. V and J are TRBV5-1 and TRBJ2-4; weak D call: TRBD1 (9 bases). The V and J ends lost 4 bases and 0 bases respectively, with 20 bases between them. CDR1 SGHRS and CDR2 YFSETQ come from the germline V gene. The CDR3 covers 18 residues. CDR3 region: CASSDDRGAGGAKNIQYF. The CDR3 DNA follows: TGCGCCAGCAGCGATGACAGGGGGGCGGGAGGAGCCAAAAACATTCAGTACTTC.

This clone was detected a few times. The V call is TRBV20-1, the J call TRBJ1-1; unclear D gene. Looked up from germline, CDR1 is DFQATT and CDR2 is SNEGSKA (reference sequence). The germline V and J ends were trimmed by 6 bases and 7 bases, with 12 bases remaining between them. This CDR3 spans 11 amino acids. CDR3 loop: CSANPGFEAFF. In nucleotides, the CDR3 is TGCAGTGCGAACCCGGGATTTGAAGCTTTCTTT.

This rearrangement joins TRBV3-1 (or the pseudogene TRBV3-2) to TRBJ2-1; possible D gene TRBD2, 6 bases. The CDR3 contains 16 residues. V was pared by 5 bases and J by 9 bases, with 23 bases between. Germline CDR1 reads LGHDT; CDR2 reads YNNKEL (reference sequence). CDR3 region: CASSTLEGLLLGEQFF. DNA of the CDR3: TGTGCCAGCAGCACCTTGGAGGGTTTATTACTGGGTGAGCAGTTCTTC.

The CDR3 loop reads CASTPGWDNYEQYF. The CDR3 region has the DNA TGTGCCAGCACCCCCGGGTGGGACAACTACGAGCAGTACTTC. The V call is TRBV5-5, the J call TRBJ2-7; the D gene is possibly TRBD1 (6 bases). CDR3 length: 14 amino acids. Germline assignment: CDR1 SGHKS and CDR2 YYEKEE (reference sequence). V shed 6 bases and J shed 3 bases, with 16 bases lying between them.

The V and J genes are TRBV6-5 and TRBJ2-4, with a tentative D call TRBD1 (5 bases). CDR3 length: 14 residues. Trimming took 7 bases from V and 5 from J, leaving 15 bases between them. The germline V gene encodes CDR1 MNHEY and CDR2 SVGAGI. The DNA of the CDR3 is TGTGCCAGCACCCGACAGACATTCGAAAACATTCAGTACTTC. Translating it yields CASTRQTFENIQYF.

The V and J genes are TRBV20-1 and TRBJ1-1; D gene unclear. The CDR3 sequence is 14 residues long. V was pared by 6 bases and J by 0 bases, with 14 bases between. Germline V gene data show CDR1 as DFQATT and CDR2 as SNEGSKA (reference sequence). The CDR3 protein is CSASQNTLNTEAFF. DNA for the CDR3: TGCAGTGCCAGTCAAAACACCTTGAACACTGAAGCTTTCTTT.

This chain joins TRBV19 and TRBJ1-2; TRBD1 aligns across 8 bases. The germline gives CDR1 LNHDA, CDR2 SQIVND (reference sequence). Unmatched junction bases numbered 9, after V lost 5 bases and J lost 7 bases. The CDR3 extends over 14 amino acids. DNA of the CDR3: TGTGCCAGTAGTTACGGGGGACAGGTCTTTGGCTACACCTTC. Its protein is CASSYGGQVFGYTF.

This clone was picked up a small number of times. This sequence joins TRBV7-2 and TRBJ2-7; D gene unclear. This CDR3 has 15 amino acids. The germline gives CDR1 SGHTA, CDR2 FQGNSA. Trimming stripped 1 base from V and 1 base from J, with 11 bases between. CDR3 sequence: CASSLDAGPSYEQYF. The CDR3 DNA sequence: TGTGCCAGCAGCTTAGATGCAGGCCCATCCTACGAGCAGTACTTC. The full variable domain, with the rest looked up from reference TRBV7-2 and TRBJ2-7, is GAGVSQSPSNKVTEKGKDVELRCDPISGHTALYWYRQSLGQGLEFLIYFQGNSAPDKSGLPSDRFSAERTGGSVSTLTIQRTQQEDSAVYLCASSLDAGPSYEQYFGPGTRLTVT.